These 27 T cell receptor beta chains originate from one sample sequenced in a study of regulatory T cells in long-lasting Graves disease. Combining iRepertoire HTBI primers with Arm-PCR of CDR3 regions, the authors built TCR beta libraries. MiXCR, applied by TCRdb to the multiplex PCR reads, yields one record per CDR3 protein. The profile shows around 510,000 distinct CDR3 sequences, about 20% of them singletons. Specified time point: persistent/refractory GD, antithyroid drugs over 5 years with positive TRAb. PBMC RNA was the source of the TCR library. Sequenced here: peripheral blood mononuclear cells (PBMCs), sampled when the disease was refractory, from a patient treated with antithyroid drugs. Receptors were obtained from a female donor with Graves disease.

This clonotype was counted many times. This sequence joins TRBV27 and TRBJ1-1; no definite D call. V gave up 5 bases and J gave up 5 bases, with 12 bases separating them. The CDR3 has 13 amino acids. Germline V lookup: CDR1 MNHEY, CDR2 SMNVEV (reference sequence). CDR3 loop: CASSPRLSTEAFF. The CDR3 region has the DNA TGTGCCAGCAGTCCGAGGCTAAGTACTGAAGCTTTCTTT.

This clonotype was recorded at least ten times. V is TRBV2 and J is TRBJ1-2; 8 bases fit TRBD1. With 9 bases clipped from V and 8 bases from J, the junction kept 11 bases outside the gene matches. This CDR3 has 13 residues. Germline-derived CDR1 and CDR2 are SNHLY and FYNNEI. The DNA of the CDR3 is TGTGCCAGTTCAGACAGGGGTATAGAGGGCTACACCTTC. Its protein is CASSDRGIEGYTF. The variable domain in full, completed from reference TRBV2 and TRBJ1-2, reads EPEVTQTPSHQVTQMGQEVILRCVPISNHLYFYWYRQILGQKVEFLVSFYNNEISEKSEIFDDQFSVERPDGSNFTLKIRSTKLEDSAMYFCASSDRGIEGYTFGSGTRLTVV.

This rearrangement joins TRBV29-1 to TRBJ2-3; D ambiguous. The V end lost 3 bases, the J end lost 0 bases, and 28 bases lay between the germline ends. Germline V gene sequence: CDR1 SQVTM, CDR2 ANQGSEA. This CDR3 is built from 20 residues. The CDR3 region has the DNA TGCAGCGTTGAGAATTTTAGGAATACAGCAGCGAGTAGTAGCACAGATACGCAGTATTTT. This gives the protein CSVENFRNTAASSSTDTQYF.

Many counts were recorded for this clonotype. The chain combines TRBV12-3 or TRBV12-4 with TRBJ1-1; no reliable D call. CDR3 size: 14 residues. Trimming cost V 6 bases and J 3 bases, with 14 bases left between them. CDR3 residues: CASSRYLADTEAFF. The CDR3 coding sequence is TGTGCCAGCAGCAGGTATCTGGCGGACACTGAAGCTTTCTTT.

The CDR3 region has the DNA TGTGCCAGCAGCGTCGCAGGAAATAATTCACCCCTCCACTTT. It codes for CASSVAGNNSPLHF. The rearrangement links TRBV11-2 to TRBJ1-6, with D uncertain. V was cut by 5 bases and J by 5 bases, with 10 bases left in between. This CDR3 spans 14 amino acids. Per the germline V gene, CDR1 is SGHAT and CDR2 is FQNNGV.

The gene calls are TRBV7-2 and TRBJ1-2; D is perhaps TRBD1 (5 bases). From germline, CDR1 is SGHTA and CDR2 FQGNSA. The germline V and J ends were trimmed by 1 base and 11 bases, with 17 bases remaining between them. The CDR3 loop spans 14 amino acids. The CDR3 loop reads CASSLDGYGWGYTF. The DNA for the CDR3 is TGTGCCAGCAGCTTAGATGGGTATGGATGGGGGTACACCTTC.

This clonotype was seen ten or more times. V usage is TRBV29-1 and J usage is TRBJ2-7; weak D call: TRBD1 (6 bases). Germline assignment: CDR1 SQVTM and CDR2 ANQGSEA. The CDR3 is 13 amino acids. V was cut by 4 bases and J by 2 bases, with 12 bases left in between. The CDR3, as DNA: TGCAGCGTTGGACAGGTTGATACCTACGAGCAGTACTTC. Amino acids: CSVGQVDTYEQYF.

The CDR3 DNA sequence: TGTGCCAGCAGCTTAGGGGGGGCGCATGGAAACACCATATATTTT. It specifies CASSLGGAHGNTIYF. This chain joins TRBV7-2 and TRBJ1-3, with D maybe TRBD1 (6 bases). The CDR3 loop spans 15 amino acids. V was cut by 1 base and J by 3 bases, with 10 bases left in between. CDR1 and CDR2 from the germline V gene are SGHTA and FQGNSA.

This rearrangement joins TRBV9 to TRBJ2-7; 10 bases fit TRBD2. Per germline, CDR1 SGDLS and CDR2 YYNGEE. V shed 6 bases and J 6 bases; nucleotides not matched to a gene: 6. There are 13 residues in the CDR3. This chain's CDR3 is CASNPGLALEQYF. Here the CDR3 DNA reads TGTGCCAGCAACCCGGGACTAGCGCTCGAGCAGTACTTC.

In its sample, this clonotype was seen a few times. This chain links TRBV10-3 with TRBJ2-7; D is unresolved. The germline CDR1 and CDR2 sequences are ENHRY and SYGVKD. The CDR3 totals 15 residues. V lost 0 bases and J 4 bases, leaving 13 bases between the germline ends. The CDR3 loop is CAISESSRSTYEQYF. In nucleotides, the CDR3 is TGTGCCATCAGTGAGTCGAGCCGGTCTACTTACGAGCAGTACTTC.

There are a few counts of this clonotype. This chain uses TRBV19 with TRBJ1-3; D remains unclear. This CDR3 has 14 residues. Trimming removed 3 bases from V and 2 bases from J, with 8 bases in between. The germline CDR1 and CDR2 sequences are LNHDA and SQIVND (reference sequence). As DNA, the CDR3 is TGTGCCAGTAGTATGAGACAACCTGGAAACACCATATATTTT. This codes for CASSMRQPGNTIYF.

CDR3: CSARDSETNTEAFF. Written as DNA, the CDR3 is TGCAGTGCTAGGGACAGTGAAACGAACACTGAAGCTTTCTTT. The chain is built from TRBV20-1 and TRBJ1-1; maybe TRBD1 (6 bases). Trimming removed 3 bases from V and 1 base from J, with 12 bases in between. The V gene's germline CDR1 is DFQATT and CDR2 SNEGSKA (reference sequence). The CDR3 is made up of 14 amino acids.

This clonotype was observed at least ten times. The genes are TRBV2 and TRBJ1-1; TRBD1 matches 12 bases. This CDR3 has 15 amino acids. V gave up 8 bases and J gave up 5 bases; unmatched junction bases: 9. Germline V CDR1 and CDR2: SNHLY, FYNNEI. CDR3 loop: CASSGTGGWETEAFF. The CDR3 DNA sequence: TGTGCCAGCTCCGGGACAGGGGGCTGGGAAACTGAAGCTTTCTTT.

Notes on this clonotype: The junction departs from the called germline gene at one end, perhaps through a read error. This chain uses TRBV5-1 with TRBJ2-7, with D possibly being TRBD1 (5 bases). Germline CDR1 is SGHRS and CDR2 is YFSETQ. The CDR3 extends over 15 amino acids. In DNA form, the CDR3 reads TGTGCCAGCAGCGCCCAGGGTCTTAGGCGCTACGAGCAGTACTTC. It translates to CASSAQGLRRYEQYF.

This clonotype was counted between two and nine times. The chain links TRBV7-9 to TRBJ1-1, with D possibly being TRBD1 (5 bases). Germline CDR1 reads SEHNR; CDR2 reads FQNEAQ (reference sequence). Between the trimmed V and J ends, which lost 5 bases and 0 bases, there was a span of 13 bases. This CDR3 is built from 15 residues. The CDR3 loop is CASSQPTGLNTEAFF. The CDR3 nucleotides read TGTGCCAGCAGCCAACCTACAGGCTTGAACACTGAAGCTTTCTTT. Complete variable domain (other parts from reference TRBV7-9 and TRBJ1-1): DTGVSQNPRHKITKRGQNVTFRCDPISEHNRLYWYRQTLGQGPEFLTYFQNEAQLEKSRLLSDRFSAERPKGSFSTLEIQRTEQGDSAMYLCASSQPTGLNTEAFFGQGTRLTVV.

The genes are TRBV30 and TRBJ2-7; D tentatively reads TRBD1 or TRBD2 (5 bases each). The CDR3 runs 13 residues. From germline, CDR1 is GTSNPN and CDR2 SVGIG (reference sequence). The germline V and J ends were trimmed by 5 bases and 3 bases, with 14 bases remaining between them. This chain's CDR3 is CAWADGGLYEQYF. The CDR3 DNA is TGTGCCTGGGCAGATGGGGGTCTCTACGAGCAGTACTTC. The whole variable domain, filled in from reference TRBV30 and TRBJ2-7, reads SQTIHQWPATLVQPVGSPLSLECTVEGTSNPNLYWYRQAAGRGLQLLFYSVGIGQISSEVPQNLSASRPQDRQFILSSKKLLLSDSGFYLCAWADGGLYEQYFGPGTRLTVT.

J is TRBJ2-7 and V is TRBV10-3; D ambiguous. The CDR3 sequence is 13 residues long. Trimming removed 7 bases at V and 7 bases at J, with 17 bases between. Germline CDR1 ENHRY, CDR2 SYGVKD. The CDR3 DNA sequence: TGTGCCATCACCGACCGTGGCGAAGTTGAGCAGTACTTC. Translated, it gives CAITDRGEVEQYF.

The CDR3 here is CASSYFAGATYEQYF. The CDR3, as DNA: TGTGCCAGCAGTTACTTCGCGGGAGCAACGTACGAGCAGTACTTC. V is TRBV6-5 and J is TRBJ2-7, with TRBD2 identical over 7 bases. CDR3 size: 15 residues. CDR1 and CDR2 (germline): MNHEY, SVGAGI. Trimming took 1 base from V and 4 from J; bases not matched to a gene: 7.

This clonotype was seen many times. The CDR3 sequence is CASRGSGTNTEAFF. As DNA, the CDR3 is TGTGCCAGCAGGGGCTCCGGGACCAACACTGAAGCTTTCTTT. The chain recombines TRBV2 with TRBJ1-1, with a possible D match to TRBD1 (5 bases). The CDR3 runs 14 residues. The V gene lost 6 bases and the J gene lost 2 bases, with 13 bases spanning the gap. The germline V gene has CDR1 SNHLY and CDR2 FYNNEI.

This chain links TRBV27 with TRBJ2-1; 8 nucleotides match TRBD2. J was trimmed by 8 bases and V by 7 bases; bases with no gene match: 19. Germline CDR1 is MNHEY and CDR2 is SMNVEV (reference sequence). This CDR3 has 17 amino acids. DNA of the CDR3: TGTGCCAGCAATCCATCCTATCCGGGACTAGTATTGGATGAGCAGTTCTTC. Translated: CASNPSYPGLVLDEQFF.

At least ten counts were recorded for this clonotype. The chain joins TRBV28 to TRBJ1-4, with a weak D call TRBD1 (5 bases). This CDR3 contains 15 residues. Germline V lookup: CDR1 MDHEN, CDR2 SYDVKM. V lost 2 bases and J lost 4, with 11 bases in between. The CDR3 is CASSLAGTYNEKLFF. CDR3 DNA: TGTGCCAGCAGTTTAGCCGGGACTTATAATGAAAAACTGTTTTTT.

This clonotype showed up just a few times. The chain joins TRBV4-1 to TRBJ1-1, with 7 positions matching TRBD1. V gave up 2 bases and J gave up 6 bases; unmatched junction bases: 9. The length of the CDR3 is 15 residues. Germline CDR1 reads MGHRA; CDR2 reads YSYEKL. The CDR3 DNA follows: TGCGCCAGCAGCCAACCTACAGGGGCGACAGCTGAAGCTTTCTTT. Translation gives CASSQPTGATAEAFF.

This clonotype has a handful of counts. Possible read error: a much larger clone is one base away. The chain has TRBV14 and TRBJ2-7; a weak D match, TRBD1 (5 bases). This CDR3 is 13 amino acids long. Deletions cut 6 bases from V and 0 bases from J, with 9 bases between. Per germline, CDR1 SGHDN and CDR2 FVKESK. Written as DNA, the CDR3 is TGTGCCAGCAGAGGGGCTAGCTCCTACGAGCAGTACTTC. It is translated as CASRGASSYEQYF.

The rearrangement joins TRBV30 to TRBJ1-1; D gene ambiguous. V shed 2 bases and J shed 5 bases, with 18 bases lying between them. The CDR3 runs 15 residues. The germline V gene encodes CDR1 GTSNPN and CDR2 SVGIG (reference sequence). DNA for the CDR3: TGTGCCTGGAGTCGTTTGCCGCTCACCCGGACTGAAGCTTTCTTT. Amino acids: CAWSRLPLTRTEAFF.

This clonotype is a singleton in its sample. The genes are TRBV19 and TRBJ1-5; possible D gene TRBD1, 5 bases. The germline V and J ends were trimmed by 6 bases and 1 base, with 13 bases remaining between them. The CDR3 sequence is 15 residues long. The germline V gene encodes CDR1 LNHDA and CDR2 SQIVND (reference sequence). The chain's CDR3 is CASRKPGRSNQPQHF. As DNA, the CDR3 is TGTGCCAGTAGAAAACCAGGGAGAAGCAATCAGCCCCAGCATTTT.

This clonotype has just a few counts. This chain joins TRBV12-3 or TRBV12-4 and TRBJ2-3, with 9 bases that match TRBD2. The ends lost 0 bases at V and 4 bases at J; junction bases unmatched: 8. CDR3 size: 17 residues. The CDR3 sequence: CASSLAFPSGESDTQYF. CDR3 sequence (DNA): TGTGCCAGCAGTTTAGCGTTCCCTAGCGGGGAATCAGATACGCAGTATTTT.

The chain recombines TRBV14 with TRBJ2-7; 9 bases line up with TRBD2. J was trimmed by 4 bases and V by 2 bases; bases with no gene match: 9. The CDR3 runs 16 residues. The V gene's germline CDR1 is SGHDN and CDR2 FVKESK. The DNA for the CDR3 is TGTGCCAGCAGCCAATGGGGACTAGCTCCCTCGTACGAGCAGTACTTC. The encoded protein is CASSQWGLAPSYEQYF.